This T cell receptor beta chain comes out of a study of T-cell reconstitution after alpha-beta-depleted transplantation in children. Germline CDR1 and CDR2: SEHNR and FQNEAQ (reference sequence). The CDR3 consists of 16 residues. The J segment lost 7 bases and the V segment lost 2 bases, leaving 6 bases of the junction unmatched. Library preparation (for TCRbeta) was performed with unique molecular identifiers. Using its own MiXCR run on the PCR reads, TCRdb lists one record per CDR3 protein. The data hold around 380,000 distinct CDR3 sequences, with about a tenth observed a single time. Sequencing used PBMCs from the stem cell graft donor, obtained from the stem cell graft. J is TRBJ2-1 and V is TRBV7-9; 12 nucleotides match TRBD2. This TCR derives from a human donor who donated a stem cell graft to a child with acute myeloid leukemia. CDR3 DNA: TGTGCCAGCAGCTTAAGGACTAGCGGGATTGGGAATGAGCAGTTCTTC. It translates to CASSLRTSGIGNEQFF.